Below, 21 T cell receptor beta chains from the same sample are listed, as sequenced in a study of shared T cell receptors in the human thymus. The table came from immunoSEQ multiplex PCR; TCRdb's copy has only in-frame clones and leaves some out. The data show roughly 700,000 clones, 88% seen once. These data also featured in a second study, about human thymus T cells.

The sample comprised thymocytes. The receptors here all came from a boy in the first two years of life with a congenital heart defect.

In this sample, this clone turned up a few times. This chain uses TRBV4-1 with TRBJ2-1, with D tentatively TRBD2 (6 bases). This CDR3 contains 17 residues. V was pared by 0 bases and J by 4 bases, with 16 bases between. Per the germline V gene, CDR1 is MGHRA and CDR2 is YSYEKL. The CDR3 is CASSQDLTGVRYNEQFF. CDR3 bases: TGCGCCAGCAGCCAAGATTTGACGGGAGTGAGGTACAATGAGCAGTTCTTC.

The V and J genes are TRBV10-1 and TRBJ2-2; D gene unclear. Germline V lookup: CDR1 WNHNN, CDR2 SYGVQD (reference sequence). This CDR3 contains 13 residues. The ends were cut back, 6 bases at V and 6 bases at J, with 11 bases in the middle. CDR3 sequence: CASREGAAGELFF. CDR3 DNA: TGCGCCAGCAGAGAAGGCGCGGCCGGGGAGCTGTTTTTT.

The chain couples TRBV4-3 to TRBJ2-7; 8 nucleotides match TRBD2. The CDR3 length is 16 residues. The germline gives CDR1 LGHNA, CDR2 YSLEER. V was pared by 3 bases and J by 2 bases, with 9 bases of the junction left unmatched. CDR3 sequence (DNA): TGCGCCAGCAGCCATTTAGCGGGGAGGTTTACCTACGAGCAGTACTTC. Its translation: CASSHLAGRFTYEQYF.

This CDR3 reads CASSEPGGSYEQYF. CDR3 DNA: TGTGCCAGCAGCGAACCCGGGGGGTCCTACGAGCAGTACTTC. The V gene is TRBV2, the J gene TRBJ2-7, with TRBD2 matching over 7 bases. Trimming took 6 bases from V and 1 from J; bases not matched to a gene: 6. Germline CDR1 reads SNHLY; CDR2 reads FYNNEI. This CDR3 spans 14 amino acids.

V usage is TRBV5-1 and J usage is TRBJ1-2; tentative D call: TRBD1 (5 bases). The germline V gene encodes CDR1 SGHRS and CDR2 YFSETQ. With 0 bases removed from V and 8 bases from J, the gap between germline ends came to 11 bases. The CDR3 spans 13 residues. The CDR3 nucleotides are TGCGCCAGCAGCTTGGTAGGGGATGGGGGCTACACCTTC. Translated, it gives CASSLVGDGGYTF.

The chain is built from TRBV5-4 and TRBJ2-2; 7 positions match TRBD1. In germline, CDR1 is SGHNT, CDR2 YYREEE (reference sequence). V gave up 2 bases and J gave up 0 bases; unmatched junction bases: 10. The CDR3 is made up of 18 amino acids. The CDR3 is CASSLRPPGQTNTGELFF. The CDR3 DNA reads as TGTGCCAGCAGCTTACGCCCACCGGGACAGACGAACACCGGGGAGCTGTTTTTT.

The genes are TRBV4-1 and TRBJ2-3, with TRBD2 matching 14 bases. CDR3 length: 19 residues. V trimming: 3 bases; J trimming: 1 base; junction bases outside the gene matches: 9. Germline values: CDR1 MGHRA, CDR2 YSYEKL. The CDR3 nucleotides are TGCGCCAGCAGCCAGAGACTAGCGGGAGGGCCTATTTGCACAGATACGCAGTATTTT. As protein: CASSQRLAGGPICTDTQYF.

The chain combines TRBV5-4 with TRBJ2-2; D is possibly TRBD1 (6 bases). Germline CDR1 reads SGHNT; CDR2 reads YYREEE (reference sequence). This CDR3 is 14 amino acids long. Trimming took 0 bases from V and 4 from J, leaving 7 bases between them. CDR3 sequence (DNA): TGTGCCAGCAGCTTGGCCAGGGGCACCGGGGAGCTGTTTTTT. It yields the protein CASSLARGTGELFF. The full variable domain, rest sourced from reference TRBV5-4 and TRBJ2-2, is ETGVTQSPTHLIKTRGQQVTLRCSSQSGHNTVSWYQQALGQGPQFIFQYYREEENGRGNFPPRFSGLQFPNYSSELNVNALELDDSALYLCASSLARGTGELFFGEGSRLTVL.

This clone appeared a single time. The CDR3 region is CASSQDGGENDNEQFF. The CDR3 nucleotides read TGCGCCAGCAGCCAAGATGGGGGGGAGAATGACAATGAGCAGTTCTTC. The rearrangement joins TRBV4-1 to TRBJ2-1, with 7 bases matching TRBD2. Germline assignment: CDR1 MGHRA and CDR2 YSYEKL. After removal of 0 bases from V and 5 bases from J, the junction contained 7 bases not matched to a gene. CDR3 length: 16 residues.

This clone came up once. This chain connects TRBV6-1 to TRBJ2-5; no definite D call. The CDR3 is made up of 15 amino acids. Looked up from germline, CDR1 is MNHNS and CDR2 is SASEGT. The V gene lost 6 bases and the J gene lost 5 bases, with 19 bases spanning the gap. The CDR3 nucleotides read TGTGCCAGCAGGCCCAGACTGTCAAGGAAGGAGACCCAGTACTTC. Its translation: CASRPRLSRKETQYF.

The J gene is TRBJ2-3, the V gene TRBV5-1; 9 bases map to TRBD2. CDR3 length: 15 amino acids. The ends lost 4 bases at V and 4 bases at J; junction bases unmatched: 7. Germline-derived CDR1 and CDR2 are SGHRS and YFSETQ. The CDR3 here is CASSQPGLASDTQYF. DNA for the CDR3: TGCGCCAGCAGCCAGCCGGGACTAGCCTCAGATACGCAGTATTTT.

This chain joins TRBV30 and TRBJ2-1, with D tentatively TRBD2 (5 bases). Trimming removed 0 bases at V and 2 bases at J, with 11 bases between. CDR1 and CDR2 from the germline V gene are GTSNPN and SVGIG (reference sequence). This CDR3 is 15 amino acids long. The chain's CDR3 is CAWSVLASAYNEQFF. For the CDR3, the DNA is TGTGCCTGGAGTGTTTTAGCGAGCGCCTACAATGAGCAGTTCTTC.

The chain combines TRBV6-4 with TRBJ2-7; 10 bases map to TRBD2. The CDR3 consists of 13 residues. V shed 8 bases and J 5 bases; nucleotides not matched to a gene: 6. Germline V gene sequence: CDR1 MRHNA, CDR2 SNTAGT. The CDR3 nucleotides read TGTGCCAGCGCCCGACTAGCGGGCCACGAGCAGTACTTC. It codes for CASARLAGHEQYF.

The chain couples TRBV5-4 to TRBJ2-7; TRBD1 aligns across 7 bases. There are 14 residues in the CDR3. The germline V gene has CDR1 SGHNT and CDR2 YYREEE (reference sequence). V was pared by 5 bases and J by 5 bases, with 10 bases of the junction left unmatched. The CDR3 region is CASRHNRGSNEQYF. The CDR3 DNA reads as TGTGCCAGCAGGCACAACAGGGGATCGAACGAGCAGTACTTC. Full variable domain (remainder filled in from reference TRBV5-4 and TRBJ2-7): ETGVTQSPTHLIKTRGQQVTLRCSSQSGHNTVSWYQQALGQGPQFIFQYYREEENGRGNFPPRFSGLQFPNYSSELNVNALELDDSALYLCASRHNRGSNEQYFGPGTRLTVT.

The chain couples TRBV5-1 to TRBJ2-1; TRBD2 agrees at 13 bases. Germline trimming cut 3 bases from V and 2 bases from J; bases unmatched to any gene: 14. Germline V gene data show CDR1 as SGHRS and CDR2 as YFSETQ. The CDR3 is made up of 20 amino acids. The CDR3 is CASSSLGTSGRGRPYNEQFF. The CDR3 nucleotides are TGCGCCAGCAGCTCCCTGGGAACTAGCGGGAGGGGAAGACCCTACAATGAGCAGTTCTTC.

This chain uses TRBV5-1 with TRBJ2-7; D may be TRBD2 (6 bases). Trimming removed 3 bases from V and 0 bases from J, with 13 bases in between. This CDR3 region has 15 residues. Germline assignment: CDR1 SGHRS and CDR2 YFSETQ. This CDR3 reads CASSCRDCPSYEQYF. DNA of the CDR3: TGCGCCAGCAGCTGCCGGGACTGCCCCTCCTACGAGCAGTACTTC.

This clone was detected only a few times. V usage is TRBV7-2 and J usage is TRBJ2-1, with D perhaps matching TRBD1 (8 bases). Per germline, CDR1 SGHTA and CDR2 FQGNSA. Between the trimmed V and J ends, which lost 5 bases and 3 bases, there was a span of 20 bases. The CDR3 contains 17 residues. The chain's CDR3 is CASSQNNRGGFYNEQFF. DNA for the CDR3: TGTGCCAGCAGCCAAAACAACAGGGGGGGATTCTACAATGAGCAGTTCTTC.

The chain carries TRBV10-3 and TRBJ1-3; the match to TRBD1 covers 9 bases. CDR3 size: 16 residues. The V segment lost 6 bases and the J segment 0 bases; nucleotides outside the gene matches: 6. The germline V gene has CDR1 ENHRY and CDR2 SYGVKD. CDR3 sequence: CAIRETGGSSGNTIYF. For the CDR3, the DNA is TGTGCCATCAGAGAGACAGGGGGGAGCTCTGGAAACACCATATATTTT.

This clone was seen just once. The CDR3 here is CASSPRGPQPNEQFF. DNA of the CDR3: TGCGCCAGCAGCCCCCGGGGTCCCCAACCCAATGAGCAGTTCTTC. This rearrangement joins TRBV4-3 to TRBJ2-1; perhaps TRBD2 as D (5 bases). Trimming left V 4 bases short and J 6 bases short, with 16 bases between. Per germline, CDR1 LGHNA and CDR2 YSLEER. The CDR3 totals 15 residues.

V is TRBV5-4 and J is TRBJ2-3, with 14 bases matching TRBD2. J lost 7 bases, V lost 3 bases, and 13 bases had no gene match. The germline V gene has CDR1 SGHNT and CDR2 YYREEE (reference sequence). This CDR3 is built from 18 residues. CDR3 sequence (DNA): TGTGCCAGCAGCTCCCGGGGGACTAGCGGGAGTTTTTCATATACGCAGTATTTT. The encoded protein is CASSSRGTSGSFSYTQYF.

The V call is TRBV30, the J call TRBJ2-5; the match to TRBD1 covers 7 bases. The J segment lost 0 bases and the V segment lost 0 bases, leaving 10 bases of the junction unmatched. The CDR3 is made up of 17 amino acids. CDR1 is GTSNPN, CDR2 SVGIG, per germline (reference sequence). The CDR3 loop reads CAWSVTALDRDQETQYF. The CDR3 DNA sequence: TGTGCCTGGAGTGTAACCGCCTTAGACAGGGACCAAGAGACCCAGTACTTC.